This T cell receptor beta chain was observed in a study of blood T cell repertoires in COVID-19. The germline V gene encodes CDR1 SGHRS and CDR2 YFSETQ. Losses at the gene ends were 2 bases for V and 1 base for J; bases not matched to a gene: 2. The CDR3 loop spans 15 amino acids. This table comes from immunoSEQ multiplex PCR, and its TCRdb copy is limited to in-frame clones, with some not included. The table records about 170,000 clones, around 86% of them present only once. The genes are TRBV5-1 and TRBJ2-2; 7 bases agree with TRBD1. This TCR came from a woman aged 80 or over in a cohort sampled during active or convalescent COVID-19. The specimen sequenced was peripheral blood. CDR3 residues: CASSFRTGNTGELFF. The CDR3 DNA is TGCGCCAGCAGCTTTCGGACAGGGAACACCGGGGAGCTGTTTTTT.